The 27 T cell receptor beta chains presented below share a single source sample, sequenced in a study of blood T cell repertoires in COVID-19. Assay: immunoSEQ multiplex PCR; the TCRdb copy retains only in-frame clones and omits some. This table holds about 220,000 clones, 82% found once. The sequenced sample was peripheral blood. All receptors derive from a woman over 75 with COVID-19, enrolled during active disease.

V and J are TRBV24-1 and TRBJ2-2; D perhaps matches TRBD1 (6 bases). V was clipped by 9 bases and J by 6 bases, with 13 bases between them. The CDR3 has 13 residues. CDR1 is KGHDR, CDR2 SFDVKD, per germline. CDR3 loop: CATASGGPGELFF. The CDR3 bases are TGTGCCACCGCAAGTGGGGGCCCCGGGGAGCTGTTTTTT.

V usage is TRBV6-5 and J usage is TRBJ2-7; a weak D match, TRBD2 (5 bases). This CDR3 is built from 14 residues. The ends were cut back, 2 bases at V and 3 bases at J, with 11 bases in the middle. The germline gives CDR1 MNHEY, CDR2 SVGAGI. For the CDR3, the DNA is TGTGCCAGCAGTTACGGTGGAGGTCTCTACGAGCAGTACTTC. It specifies CASSYGGGLYEQYF.

This chain connects TRBV7-9 to TRBJ1-4, with a possible D match to TRBD1 (6 bases). Per germline, CDR1 SEHNR and CDR2 FQNEAQ (reference sequence). Trimming stripped 7 bases from V and 4 bases from J, with 13 bases between. The CDR3 sequence is 14 residues long. CDR3 nucleotide sequence: TGTGCCAGCACCCTGACAGGACTTAATGAAAAACTGTTTTTT. Encoded protein: CASTLTGLNEKLFF. Supplemented by reference TRBV7-9 and TRBJ1-4, the full variable domain reads DTGVSQNPRHKITKRGQNVTFRCDPISEHNRLYWYRQTLGQGPEFLTYFQNEAQLEKSRLLSDRFSAERPKGSFSTLEIQRTEQGDSAMYLCASTLTGLNEKLFFGSGTQLSVL.

The chain carries TRBV19 and TRBJ2-6; the match to TRBD2 covers 7 bases. The CDR3 totals 16 residues. V was clipped by 7 bases and J by 2 bases; unmatched bases: 8. Germline CDR1 reads LNHDA; CDR2 reads SQIVND (reference sequence). CDR3 sequence: CASKGGSNAGANVLTF. The CDR3 bases are TGTGCCAGTAAGGGCGGGAGTAACGCTGGGGCCAACGTCCTGACTTTC.

This sequence joins TRBV30 and TRBJ1-4; D gene uncertain. This CDR3 comprises 14 residues. V lost 6 bases and J lost 4, with 15 bases in between. Germline V CDR1 and CDR2: GTSNPN, SVGIG (reference sequence). Here the CDR3 DNA reads TGTGCCTGCTTCCAGCGGGTCCGTAATGAAAAACTGTTTTTT. Translation: CACFQRVRNEKLFF.

In the case of this clone: One end of the junction is discordant with germline, which a read error may explain. This chain links TRBV30 with TRBJ1-5, with D unresolved. The CDR3 runs 15 residues. Germline CDR1 and CDR2: GTSNPN and SVGIG (reference sequence). CDR3 amino acids: CAWSTPRSGKQPQHF. The CDR3 coding sequence is TGTGCCTGGAGTACCCCTCGAAGTGGCAAGCAGCCCCAGCATTTT.

V usage is TRBV28 and J usage is TRBJ1-4; perhaps TRBD1 as D (6 bases). Germline lookup yields CDR1 MDHEN and CDR2 SYDVKM. The CDR3 runs to 14 residues. Trimming shortened V by 6 bases and J by 5 bases, and 13 bases separated the two germline ends. CDR3 sequence: CASSRQAGNEKLFF. CDR3 nucleotides: TGTGCCAGCAGCCGACAGGCCGGGAATGAAAAACTGTTTTTT.

V gene TRBV3-1 (or the pseudogene TRBV3-2) combines with J gene TRBJ1-2; D perhaps matches TRBD1 (5 bases). The CDR3 loop spans 18 amino acids. The V gene lost 0 bases and the J gene lost 3 bases, with 20 bases spanning the gap. CDR1 LGHDT and CDR2 YNNKEL come from the germline V gene (reference sequence). CDR3 region: CASSQDTLLGAGDYGYTF. The CDR3, as DNA: TGTGCCAGCAGCCAAGACACCCTTCTAGGCGCGGGGGACTATGGCTACACCTTC.

The chain joins TRBV7-8 to TRBJ1-2; 8 bases are shared with TRBD1. CDR1 SGHVS and CDR2 FQNEAQ come from the germline V gene. This CDR3 has 16 residues. With V trimmed by 4 bases and J by 4 bases, 11 bases remained unmatched. The CDR3 spells CASSSFPGTGVYGYTF. In DNA form, the CDR3 reads TGTGCCAGCAGCTCCTTCCCGGGGACAGGAGTCTATGGCTACACCTTC. The whole variable domain, remainder taken from reference TRBV7-8 and TRBJ1-2, is GAGVSQSPRYKVAKRGQDVALRCDPISGHVSLFWYQQALGQGPEFLTYFQNEAQLDKSGLPSDRFFAERPEGSVSTLKIQRTQQEDSAVYLCASSSFPGTGVYGYTFGSGTRLTVV.

As for this clone: At one boundary the junction diverges from the germline segment, which might be a read error. The chain employs TRBV6-2 or TRBV6-3 and TRBJ1-2; TRBD1 is a possible D gene (5 bases). Germline CDR1 MNHEY, CDR2 SVGEGT. The CDR3 extends over 12 amino acids. CDR3 region: CASSDSRRGHTF. The CDR3 DNA follows: TGTGCCAGCAGTGACTCCCGGAGGGGACACACCTTC.

This clone is a singleton in its sample. V and J are TRBV2 and TRBJ2-7; the D is unclear. CDR1 and CDR2 (germline): SNHLY, FYNNEI. The CDR3 is 12 amino acids. V was cut by 5 bases and J by 4 bases, with 9 bases left in between. The chain's CDR3 is CASSRDNYEQYF. The CDR3 DNA follows: TGTGCCAGCAGTAGAGACAATTACGAGCAGTACTTC.

The genes are TRBV5-4 and TRBJ1-1; D unresolved. CDR3 length: 14 residues. Trimming pared 0 bases from V and 6 bases from J, leaving 12 bases between. Germline V gives CDR1 SGHNT, CDR2 YYREEE (reference sequence). This CDR3 reads CASSLDSMAPEAFF. CDR3 nucleotides: TGTGCCAGCAGCTTGGACAGCATGGCCCCTGAAGCTTTCTTT.

The genes are TRBV28 and TRBJ2-1; tentative D call: TRBD2 (5 bases). In germline, CDR1 is MDHEN, CDR2 SYDVKM. The CDR3 contains 13 residues. V was shortened by 3 bases and J by 8 bases, with 11 bases between the two germline ends. The CDR3 DNA is TGTGCCAGCAGTTTTGACTACATGGATGAGCAGTTCTTC. Translating it yields CASSFDYMDEQFF.

The chain combines TRBV7-3 with TRBJ2-1; 9 bases fit TRBD2. In germline, CDR1 is SGHTA, CDR2 FQGTGA. The CDR3 loop spans 16 amino acids. V dropped 5 bases and J dropped 2; count of bases not matched to a gene: 7. In DNA, the CDR3 is TGTGCCAGCAGCCTCCCGGGCGGGGGGGCCTACAATGAGCAGTTCTTC. Amino acid sequence: CASSLPGGGAYNEQFF.

The rearrangement joins TRBV29-1 to TRBJ2-7, with a tentative D call TRBD2 (6 bases). CDR1 and CDR2 from the germline V gene are SQVTM and ANQGSEA. The length of the CDR3 is 13 residues. V was shortened by 3 bases and J by 2 bases, with 11 bases between the two germline ends. CDR3 region: CSVEGSGTYEQYF. CDR3 DNA sequence: TGCAGCGTTGAGGGTAGCGGTACCTACGAGCAGTACTTC.

The V and J genes are TRBV28 and TRBJ1-1; a weak D match, TRBD1 (6 bases). The CDR3 consists of 15 residues. Per the germline V gene, CDR1 is MDHEN and CDR2 is SYDVKM. Trimming stripped 6 bases from V and 0 bases from J, with 14 bases between. CDR3 sequence: CASSLRTVVNTEAFF. The CDR3 DNA reads TGTGCCAGCAGCTTAAGGACAGTCGTGAACACTGAAGCTTTCTTT.

The chain recombines TRBV6-2 or TRBV6-3 with TRBJ2-1; 14 bases align to TRBD2. The length of the CDR3 is 17 residues. J was trimmed by 7 bases and V by 2 bases; bases with no gene match: 7. CDR1 and CDR2 from the germline V gene are MNHEY and SVGEGT. This CDR3 is CASSYPRLAGGYNEQFF. The CDR3 DNA follows: TGTGCCAGCAGTTACCCTCGACTAGCGGGAGGGTATAATGAGCAGTTCTTC.

On this clone: The sample carries other DNA sequences with the same CDR3. The rearrangement uses TRBV28 and TRBJ1-4; a weak D match, TRBD1 (5 bases). Trimming removed 3 bases from V and 3 bases from J, with 8 bases in between. The CDR3 length is 14 residues. CDR1 is MDHEN, CDR2 SYDVKM, per germline. CDR3 sequence (DNA): TGTGCCAGCAGTTTGGGGGGAGCTAATGAAAAACTGTTTTTT. Protein sequence: CASSLGGANEKLFF.

This chain connects TRBV5-1 to TRBJ1-1; D unresolved. Germline CDR1 reads SGHRS; CDR2 reads YFSETQ. V was pared by 1 base and J by 0 bases, with 7 bases between. The CDR3 is made up of 14 amino acids. For the CDR3, the DNA is TGCGCCAGCAGCTTGTTAGAATTGAACACTGAAGCTTTCTTT. Protein: CASSLLELNTEAFF.

Here the CDR3 DNA reads TGTGCCAGCAGCCAGGAGGTTAGAGCCACAGATACGCAGTATTTT. Amino acids: CASSQEVRATDTQYF. This chain joins TRBV3-1 (or the pseudogene TRBV3-2) and TRBJ2-3, with D possibly matching TRBD2 (5 bases). The germline gives CDR1 LGHDT, CDR2 YNNKEL (reference sequence). The CDR3 is 15 amino acids. V lost 3 bases, J lost 2 bases, and 12 bases lay in between.

This chain uses TRBV4-2 with TRBJ2-2, with 10 bases lining up with TRBD2. The CDR3 sequence is 18 residues long. Germline V lookup: CDR1 LGHNA, CDR2 YNFKEQ. V lost 0 bases, J lost 4 bases, and 8 bases stayed unmatched. CDR3 region: CASSQDPAGGLGTGELFF. For the CDR3, the DNA is TGTGCCAGCAGCCAAGATCCAGCGGGGGGGCTGGGCACCGGGGAGCTGTTTTTT.

V and J are TRBV11-2 and TRBJ2-3; a possible D gene is TRBD2 (6 bases). The CDR3 is 15 residues long. Germline loops: CDR1 SGHAT, CDR2 FQNNGV. V lost 0 bases, J lost 5 bases, and 12 bases lay in between. The CDR3 protein is CASSLDGAGRDTQYF. Written as DNA, the CDR3 is TGTGCCAGCAGCTTAGACGGCGCGGGGAGAGATACGCAGTATTTT.

This clone appeared a few times. V usage is TRBV15 and J usage is TRBJ1-2; D call uncertain. The CDR3 consists of 12 residues. V lost 0 bases and J lost 8, with 7 bases in between. Germline loops: CDR1 LNHNV, CDR2 YYDKDF (reference sequence). The CDR3 region is CATSRDLRGYTF. The CDR3 region has the DNA TGTGCCACCAGCAGAGATTTGCGAGGCTACACCTTC.

The chain has TRBV5-6 and TRBJ1-5; D is ambiguous. V dropped 0 bases and J dropped 1 base, with 8 bases sitting between them. There are 15 residues in the CDR3. Looked up from germline, CDR1 is SGHDT and CDR2 is YYEEEE. As DNA, the CDR3 is TGTGCCAGCAGCTTGGGTAGAATAAGCAATCAGCCCCAGCATTTT. Translation: CASSLGRISNQPQHF.

This chain joins TRBV2 and TRBJ2-5; D remains ambiguous. The germline V and J ends were trimmed by 5 bases and 1 base, with 11 bases remaining between them. The CDR3 is 14 residues long. The germline gives CDR1 SNHLY, CDR2 FYNNEI. CDR3 nucleotides: TGTGCCAGCAGTCAGAACGGCGGCCAAGAGACCCAGTACTTC. Its protein product is CASSQNGGQETQYF.

The chain links TRBV7-2 to TRBJ1-2; 8 bases line up with TRBD1. The CDR3 has 14 residues. J was trimmed by 3 bases and V by 1 base; bases with no gene match: 1. Germline CDR1 SGHTA, CDR2 FQGNSA. The CDR3 bases are TGTGCCAGCAGCTTAGTACAGGGGGACTATGGCTACACCTTC. Protein product: CASSLVQGDYGYTF.

The chain combines TRBV19 with TRBJ2-6, with TRBD1 matching 10 bases. Germline V gene lookup returns CDR1 LNHDA and CDR2 SQIVND (reference sequence). The V segment lost 8 bases and the J segment 0 bases; nucleotides outside the gene matches: 4. The CDR3 has 16 amino acids. Here the CDR3 DNA reads TGTGCCAGTTCGGGACAGGGGACCTCTGGGGCCAACGTCCTGACTTTC. Its translation is CASSGQGTSGANVLTF. The whole variable domain, remainder taken from reference TRBV19 and TRBJ2-6, is DGGITQSPKYLFRKEGQNVTLSCEQNLNHDAMYWYRQDPGQGLRLIYYSQIVNDFQKGDIAEGYSVSREKKESFPLTVTSAQKNPTAFYLCASSGQGTSGANVLTFGAGSRLTVL.